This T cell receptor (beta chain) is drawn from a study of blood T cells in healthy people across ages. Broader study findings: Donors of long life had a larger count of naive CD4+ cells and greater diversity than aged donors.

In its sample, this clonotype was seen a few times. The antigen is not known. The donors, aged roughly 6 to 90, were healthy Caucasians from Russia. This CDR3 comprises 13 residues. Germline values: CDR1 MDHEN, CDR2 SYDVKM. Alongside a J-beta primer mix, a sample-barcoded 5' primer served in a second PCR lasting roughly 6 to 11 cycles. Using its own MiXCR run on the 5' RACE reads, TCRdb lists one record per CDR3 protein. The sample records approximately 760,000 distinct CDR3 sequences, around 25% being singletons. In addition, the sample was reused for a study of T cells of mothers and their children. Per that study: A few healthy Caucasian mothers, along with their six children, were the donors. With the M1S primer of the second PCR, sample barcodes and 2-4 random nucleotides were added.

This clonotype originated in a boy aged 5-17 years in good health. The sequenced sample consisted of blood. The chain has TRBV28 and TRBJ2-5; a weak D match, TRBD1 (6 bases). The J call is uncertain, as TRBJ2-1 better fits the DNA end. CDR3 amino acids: CASSRPPGDEQFF. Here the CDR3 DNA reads TGTGCCAGCAGCCGACCCCCAGGGGATGAGCAGTTCTTC.